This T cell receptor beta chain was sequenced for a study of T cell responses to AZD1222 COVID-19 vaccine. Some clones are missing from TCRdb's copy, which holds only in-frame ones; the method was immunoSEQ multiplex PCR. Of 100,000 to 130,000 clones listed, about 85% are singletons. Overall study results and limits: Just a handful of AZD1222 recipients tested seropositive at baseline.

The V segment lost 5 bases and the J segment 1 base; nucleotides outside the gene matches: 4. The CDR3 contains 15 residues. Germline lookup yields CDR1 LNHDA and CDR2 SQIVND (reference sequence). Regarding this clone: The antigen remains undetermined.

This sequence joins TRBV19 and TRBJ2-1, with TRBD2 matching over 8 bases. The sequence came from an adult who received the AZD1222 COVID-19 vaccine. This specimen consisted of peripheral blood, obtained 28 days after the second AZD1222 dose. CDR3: CASSHRGGSYNEQFF. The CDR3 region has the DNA TGTGCCAGTAGTCACCGGGGGGGGTCCTACAATGAGCAGTTCTTC.